Presented here are 23 T cell receptor beta chains from one specimen sequenced in a study of blood T cell repertoires in COVID-19. Sequencing was performed with immunoSEQ multiplex PCR; in TCRdb, only in-frame clones are kept and a portion is missing. Altogether a few hundred thousand clones are present, around four fifths being singletons, with the ten largest covering around 8%. Sequencing input: peripheral blood. The receptors stem from an elderly woman with COVID-19, enrolled during active disease.

This clone was counted between two and nine times. V and J are TRBV5-1 and TRBJ1-2; tentatively, D is TRBD1 (6 bases). The germline V gene has CDR1 SGHRS and CDR2 YFSETQ. This CDR3 region has 15 residues. V was cut by 0 bases and J by 0 bases, with 9 bases left in between. The CDR3 loop is CASSLDPGANYGYTF. The CDR3 nucleotides read TGCGCCAGCAGCTTGGATCCAGGGGCTAACTATGGCTACACCTTC.

This clone was seen only a few times. V is TRBV2 and J is TRBJ1-2; TRBD1 aligns across 8 bases. CDR1 SNHLY and CDR2 FYNNEI come from the germline V gene. J gave up 2 bases and V 6 bases, and 5 bases lay outside the gene matches. This CDR3 has 14 residues. Written as DNA, the CDR3 is TGTGCCAGCAGGAGGGGACAGGCAAACTATGGCTACACCTTC. It specifies CASRRGQANYGYTF.

A few counts support this clone. The genes are TRBV9 and TRBJ1-2; 7 nucleotides agree with TRBD1. The CDR3 is 16 residues long. V shed 2 bases and J 1 base; nucleotides not matched to a gene: 8. Germline CDR1 reads SGDLS; CDR2 reads YYNGEE. CDR3 nucleotide sequence: TGTGCCAGCAGCGTGACCGGGACAGTATTTAACTATGGCTACACCTTC. Protein: CASSVTGTVFNYGYTF.

The chain links TRBV6-5 to TRBJ2-1; tentatively, D is TRBD1 (6 bases). Deletions cut 5 bases from V and 5 bases from J, with 16 bases between. The CDR3 totals 15 residues. Germline-derived CDR1 and CDR2 are MNHEY and SVGAGI. CDR3 bases: TGTGCCAGCAGTAACGGGGCTACAGGGAACAATGAGCAGTTCTTC. It translates to CASSNGATGNNEQFF.

The gene calls are TRBV28 and TRBJ1-1; D call uncertain. Between the trimmed V and J ends, which lost 0 bases and 2 bases, there was a span of 10 bases. This CDR3 region has 15 residues. Per the germline V gene, CDR1 is MDHEN and CDR2 is SYDVKM. Written as DNA, the CDR3 is TGTGCCAGCAGTTTATGGCGGAGACTAAACACTGAAGCTTTCTTT. The encoded protein is CASSLWRRLNTEAFF. Looking up the rest from reference TRBV28 and TRBJ1-1 gives the full variable domain: DVKVTQSSRYLVKRTGEKVFLECVQDMDHENMFWYRQDPGLGLRLIYFSYDVKMKEKGDIPEGYSVSREKKERFSLILESASTNQTSMYLCASSLWRRLNTEAFFGQGTRLTVV.

This clone appeared a few times. This rearrangement joins TRBV18 to TRBJ1-5; 7 bases are a match to TRBD1. Germline-derived CDR1 and CDR2 are KGHSH and LQKENI. CDR3 length: 13 residues. J lost 6 bases, V lost 8 bases, and 7 bases had no gene match. CDR3 region: CASADRVSQPQHF. The DNA for the CDR3 is TGTGCCAGCGCCGACAGGGTTAGTCAGCCCCAGCATTTT.

The chain uses TRBV5-1 and TRBJ1-2; D is unclear. CDR1 and CDR2 (germline): SGHRS, YFSETQ. CDR3 size: 14 residues. V was clipped by 0 bases and J by 4 bases, with 10 bases between them. The CDR3 nucleotides are TGCGCCAGCAGCTTGGTTCCAGGTACCTATGGCTACACCTTC. Translated: CASSLVPGTYGYTF.

The genes are TRBV7-9 and TRBJ1-4; TRBD1 is a possible D gene (6 bases). Trimming left V 5 bases short and J 2 bases short, with 9 bases between. CDR1 is SEHNR, CDR2 FQNEAQ, per germline (reference sequence). This CDR3 region has 14 residues. CDR3 region: CASSNRVTNEKLFF. CDR3 bases: TGTGCCAGCAGCAACAGGGTTACTAATGAAAAACTGTTTTTT.

Regarding this clone: Different DNA sequences within this sample yield the same CDR3. This sequence joins TRBV27 and TRBJ2-7, with D possibly TRBD2 on 6 matching bases. Trimming shortened V by 3 bases and J by 7 bases, and 7 bases separated the two germline ends. The CDR3 runs 11 residues. The germline gives CDR1 MNHEY, CDR2 SMNVEV (reference sequence). For the CDR3, the DNA is TGTGCCAGCAGTTTGGGGGGAGAGCAGTACTTC. Translation gives CASSLGGEQYF.

This chain uses TRBV11-2 with TRBJ2-3, with 8 bases that match TRBD1. The CDR3 sequence is 16 residues long. The V and J ends lost 5 bases and 3 bases, in that order; junction bases with no gene match: 10. Germline loops: CDR1 SGHAT, CDR2 FQNNGV. DNA for the CDR3: TGTGCCAGCAGCGGGCCGTGGGACAGGACAACAGATACGCAGTATTTT. This codes for CASSGPWDRTTDTQYF.

V is TRBV7-9 and J is TRBJ1-3; perhaps TRBD1 as D (5 bases). The CDR3 is 14 residues long. V shed 7 bases and J shed 0 bases, with 10 bases lying between them. Germline lookup yields CDR1 SEHNR and CDR2 FQNEAQ (reference sequence). The chain's CDR3 is CASITGNSGNTIYF. CDR3 in DNA: TGTGCCAGCATTACAGGCAACTCTGGAAACACCATATATTTT.

This rearrangement joins TRBV6-4 to TRBJ2-1; TRBD2 matches 8 bases. The V segment lost 3 bases and the J segment 3 bases; nucleotides outside the gene matches: 7. Germline V gene data show CDR1 as MRHNA and CDR2 as SNTAGT. The length of the CDR3 is 16 residues. CDR3 sequence (DNA): TGTGCCAGCAGTGAGAGGGTTAGCGGGAACTACAATGAGCAGTTCTTC. This sequence encodes CASSERVSGNYNEQFF.

The V call is TRBV5-4, the J call TRBJ1-2; weak D call: TRBD1 (6 bases). The V end lost 4 bases, the J end lost 5 bases, and 21 bases lay between the germline ends. There are 16 residues in the CDR3. Germline CDR1 reads SGHNT; CDR2 reads YYREEE (reference sequence). CDR3: CASSKGEPVLGYGYTF. In DNA form, the CDR3 reads TGTGCCAGCAGCAAGGGGGAGCCGGTCCTAGGGTATGGCTACACCTTC.

The chain couples TRBV30 to TRBJ1-2; D is undetermined. The CDR3 extends over 12 amino acids. Germline assignment: CDR1 GTSNPN and CDR2 SVGIG (reference sequence). V lost 2 bases, J lost 7 bases, and 11 bases lay in between. The CDR3 sequence: CAWSSGPVGYTF. As DNA, the CDR3 is TGTGCCTGGAGTAGCGGACCGGTTGGCTACACCTTC.

The J gene is TRBJ1-2, the V gene TRBV13, with a weak D call TRBD1 (5 bases). CDR1 is PRHDT and CDR2 is FYEKMQ in the germline V gene (reference sequence). The CDR3 length is 13 residues. V gave up 5 bases and J gave up 4 bases, with 11 bases separating them. The CDR3 is CASSPGLRYGYTF. The CDR3 nucleotides read TGTGCCAGCAGCCCAGGGCTCCGCTATGGCTACACCTTC. Supplemented by reference TRBV13 and TRBJ1-2, the full variable domain reads AAGVIQSPRHLIKEKRETATLKCYPIPRHDTVYWYQQGPGQDPQFLISFYEKMQSDKGSIPDRFSAQQFSDYHSELNMSSLELGDSALYFCASSPGLRYGYTFGSGTRLTVV.

The chain combines TRBV12-3 or TRBV12-4 with TRBJ1-2; D uncertain. V lost 2 bases to trimming and J lost 3 bases, with 7 bases between them. CDR3 size: 13 residues. In DNA, the CDR3 is TGTGCCAGCAGTTTACTCGGGGACTATGGCTACACCTTC. It yields the protein CASSLLGDYGYTF.

The chain carries TRBV6-6 and TRBJ1-1; 8 nucleotides line up with TRBD1. CDR1 and CDR2 (germline): MNHNY, SVGAGI (reference sequence). V shed 7 bases and J 1 base; nucleotides not matched to a gene: 5. This CDR3 comprises 14 residues. Written as DNA, the CDR3 is TGTGCCAGCACCTACGGACAGGGGAACACTGAAGCTTTCTTT. Encoded protein: CASTYGQGNTEAFF.

The CDR3 region is CAWSAGHTEAFF. For the CDR3, the DNA is TGTGCCTGGAGTGCAGGGCACACTGAAGCTTTCTTT. V usage is TRBV30 and J usage is TRBJ1-1; a weak D match, TRBD1 (5 bases). Germline CDR1 reads GTSNPN; CDR2 reads SVGIG (reference sequence). V dropped 1 base and J dropped 3 bases, with 6 bases sitting between them. The CDR3 is made up of 12 amino acids.

The chain has TRBV13 and TRBJ1-5; no definite D call. From germline, CDR1 is PRHDT and CDR2 FYEKMQ (reference sequence). The CDR3 extends over 13 amino acids. Between the trimmed V and J ends, which lost 4 bases and 7 bases, there was a span of 11 bases. The CDR3 region has the DNA TGTGCCAGCAGCTCCAGGAGGGAACAGCCCCAGCATTTT. It translates to CASSSRREQPQHF.

This clone was picked up one time. The rearrangement links TRBV3-1 (or the pseudogene TRBV3-2) to TRBJ2-3; 7 positions match TRBD2. The V segment lost 4 bases and the J segment 10 bases; nucleotides outside the gene matches: 17. Germline V CDR1 and CDR2: LGHDT, YNNKEL (reference sequence). This CDR3 contains 16 residues. The CDR3 loop is CASSPGLGRRLGAQYF. The CDR3 DNA reads TGTGCCAGCAGCCCCGGACTAGGTCGACGCCTCGGTGCGCAGTATTTT.

V and J are TRBV18 and TRBJ2-4, with 11 bases matching TRBD2. This CDR3 comprises 17 residues. The germline gives CDR1 KGHSH, CDR2 LQKENI. V dropped 3 bases and J dropped 4; count of bases not matched to a gene: 8. The DNA for the CDR3 is TGTGCCAGCTCACCCGAACAGCGACTAGCGGGAAAAAACATTCAGTACTTC. Protein sequence: CASSPEQRLAGKNIQYF. The full variable domain, with the rest looked up from reference TRBV18 and TRBJ2-4, is NAGVMQNPRHLVRRRGQEARLRCSPMKGHSHVYWYRQLPEEGLKFMVYLQKENIIDESGMPKERFSAEFPKEGPSILRIQQVVRGDSAAYFCASSPEQRLAGKNIQYFGAGTRLSVL.

The gene calls are TRBV5-6 and TRBJ1-1, with unresolved D. The CDR3 spans 12 residues. Germline CDR1 SGHDT, CDR2 YYEEEE. The V end lost 0 bases, the J end lost 11 bases, and 11 bases lay between the germline ends. The DNA for the CDR3 is TGTGCCAGCAGCTTGGGAGGTGACGGGGCTTTCTTT. Protein sequence: CASSLGGDGAFF.

The chain recombines TRBV5-1 with TRBJ1-1, with D hard to call. V was cut by 4 bases and J by 8 bases, with 15 bases left in between. Per the germline V gene, CDR1 is SGHRS and CDR2 is YFSETQ. There are 13 residues in the CDR3. The CDR3 DNA reads as TGCGCCAGCAGCCGCGAGGAGCCGCGGGAAGCTTTCTTT. As protein: CASSREEPREAFF.